This T cell receptor (beta chain) was recovered during a study of shared clonotypes between healthy human individuals (dated by TCRdb to 2018 to 2020). Background for the entire study: A couple of women and a few men aged 18 to 49 years were included in the cohort. To estimate repertoire size and how much clonotypes are shared between individuals, the study performed deep sequencing of blood TCR repertoires from a few healthy adults. For each donor, three plates each were used for CD4 naive and CD4 memory, two plates were used for CD8 naive, and one plate was used for CD8 memory. Each donor's leukapheresis produced roughly between roughly 0.94 and 9.5 billion PBMCs. To increase sequencing depth and limit assay-specific biases, different laboratories used diverse techniques to prepare libraries and sequence TCR repertoires. General study outcomes and caveats: Sampling was restricted to blood, and TCR repertoires in tissues likely differ from the TCR repertoires found in blood. Naive subsets generally had larger estimated clonotype richness than memory subsets did. Compared with non-shared clonotypes, the clonotypes found in all four sorted-subset donors had higher generation probabilities. Because the study included a small number of donors, the genetic and exposure-history diversity represented was limited. Sharing across a few donors was observed for roughly 5% of naive CD4, 3.5% of naive CD8, 2% to 2.5% of memory CD4, and around 0.4% of memory CD8 clonotypes. Pairwise subsampling indicated that sequencing depth was expected to affect the degree of clonotype sharing among donors. Rarefaction of sorted-subset datasets indicated incomplete sequencing despite the large sequencing depth.

The donors were healthy, HIV-negative adults with no recently reported acute infections or vaccinations. Only Caucasian adults living in Nashville, Tennessee, USA were represented among the donors. CD4+ T cells were enriched by magnetic negative selection; naive cells were then positively selected on CD45RA, and the negative fraction formed the memory subset. After blood collection by leukapheresis, PBMCs were isolated using Ficoll-Histopaque density gradient centrifugation and then cryopreserved in the vapor phase of liquid nitrogen. Purity and quantity of every magnetically sorted T cell population were checked by analytical flow cytometry. Genomic DNA was isolated from every sorted fraction and measured by UV absorbance on a Nanodrop 2000c. TCR CDR3 regions were amplified from genomic DNA by multiplex PCR using the deep immunoSEQ assay. For each cell subset, the extracted genomic DNA was distributed evenly across all wells of several immunoSEQ 96-well plates, and each plate served as one replicate. Each replicate PCR for sorted subsets received 200 ng genomic DNA, equal to roughly 33,000 T cell genomes. Purified libraries were quantified with a Qubit 3.0 fluorometer, sized on a Bioanalyzer 2100, and re-quantified with the KAPA Library Quantification kit. Each immunoSEQ 96-well plate was sequenced on its own single-read 150-cycle Illumina NextSeq 550 flow cell. Per the authors' processing: Because only junctional sequences without quality scores were contained in the immunoSEQ output, filtering matching that applied to full-length reads could not be performed. To assign V/J genes and CDR3, sequences were annotated against IMGT germline references using PyIR, a Python wrapper for IgBLAST v1.9. Reads were filtered out if the reads had weak V/J assignments (E-value above 1e-6), no CDR3, stop codons, out-of-frame junctions, or ambiguous translated residues. V3J clonotypes were defined by identical inferred V gene, J gene, and CDR3 amino acid sequence. Percentage overlap between repertoires was computed as shared unique clonotypes divided by the size of the smaller repertoire. Repertoire richness was assessed with RTK rarefaction, the Chao1 estimator, and Recon v2.1 estimates of unobserved clonotypes. OLGA was used to compute generation probabilities for all TCRbeta clonotypes that the gDNA method yielded from a handful of donors. TCRdb obtained this table from immuneACCESS and retained in-frame rearrangements with V and J assigned. These tables miss some clones; where compared with another copy, unresolved V genes account for less than half of the shortfall, and the remainder is unexplained. V, J and clone size reflect that table, while D and trimming were determined from the DNA. For this sample there are millions of clones; 85% to 95% appear just once. The ten largest account for under 0.15% of the sample.

Worth noting for this clone: Which antigen it targets is not known. No much larger clone is present one base from it, and per-base qualities are unavailable.

Looking up the germline V gene yields CDR1 SQVTM and CDR2 ANQGSEA. The CDR3 spans 11 residues, from the cysteine through the phenylalanine. Here the CDR3 DNA is all that survives: 33 bases in frame from base 1. The sequenced sample consisted of naive CD4+ T cells sorted from blood. The meaning of the sample's cell subset or site label: CD45RA+ positively selected. This receptor chain uses TRBV29-1 and TRBJ1-1; there is no confident call for the D gene. The sequence came from a man aged 18 to 29 in good health. CDR3 reads: CQAGLNTEAFF. DNA sequence: TGCCAAGCAGGTCTGAACACTGAAGCTTTCTTT.